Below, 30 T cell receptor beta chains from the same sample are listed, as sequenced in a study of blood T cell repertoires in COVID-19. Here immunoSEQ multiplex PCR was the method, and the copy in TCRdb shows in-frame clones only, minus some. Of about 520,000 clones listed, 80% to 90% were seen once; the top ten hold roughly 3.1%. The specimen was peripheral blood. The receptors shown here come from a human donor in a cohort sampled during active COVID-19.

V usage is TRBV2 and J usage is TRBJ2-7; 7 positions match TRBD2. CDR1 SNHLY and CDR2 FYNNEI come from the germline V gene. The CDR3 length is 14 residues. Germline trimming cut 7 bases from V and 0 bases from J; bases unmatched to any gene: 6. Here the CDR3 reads CASTELANSYEQYF. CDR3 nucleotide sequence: TGTGCCAGCACAGAACTAGCGAACTCCTACGAGCAGTACTTC.

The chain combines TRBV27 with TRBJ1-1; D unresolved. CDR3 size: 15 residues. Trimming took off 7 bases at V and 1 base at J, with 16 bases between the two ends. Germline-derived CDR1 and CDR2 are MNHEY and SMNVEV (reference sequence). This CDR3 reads CASTPLPERNTEAFF. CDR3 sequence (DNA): TGTGCCAGCACCCCACTCCCCGAGAGGAACACTGAAGCTTTCTTT.

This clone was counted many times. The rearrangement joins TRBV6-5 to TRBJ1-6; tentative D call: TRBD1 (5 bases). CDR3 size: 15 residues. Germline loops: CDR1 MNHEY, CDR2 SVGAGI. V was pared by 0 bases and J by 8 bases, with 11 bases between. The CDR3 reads CASSYSAQVDSPLHF. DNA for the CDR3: TGTGCCAGCAGTTACTCGGCACAGGTCGATTCACCCCTCCACTTT.

The CDR3 DNA sequence: TGCGCCAGCAGCACAGGACAGGCGAGGAATGAAAAACTGTTTTTT. This gives the protein CASSTGQARNEKLFF. The chain uses TRBV5-1 and TRBJ1-4; the match to TRBD1 covers 7 bases. V lost 4 bases, J lost 5 bases, and 8 bases stayed unmatched. From germline, CDR1 is SGHRS and CDR2 YFSETQ. The CDR3 length is 15 residues.

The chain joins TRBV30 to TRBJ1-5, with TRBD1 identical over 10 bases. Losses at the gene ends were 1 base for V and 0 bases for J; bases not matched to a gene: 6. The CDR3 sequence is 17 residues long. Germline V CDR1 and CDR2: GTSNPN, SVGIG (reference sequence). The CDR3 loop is CAWSGGTGAFSNQPQHF. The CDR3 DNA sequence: TGTGCCTGGAGTGGTGGGACAGGGGCCTTTAGCAATCAGCCCCAGCATTTT.

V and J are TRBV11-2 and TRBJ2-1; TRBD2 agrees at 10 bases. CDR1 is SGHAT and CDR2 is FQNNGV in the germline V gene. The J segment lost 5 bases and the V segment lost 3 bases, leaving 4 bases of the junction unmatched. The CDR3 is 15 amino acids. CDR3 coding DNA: TGTGCCAGCAGCTTCTCCGGACTAGCGGACAATGAGCAGTTCTTC. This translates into CASSFSGLADNEQFF. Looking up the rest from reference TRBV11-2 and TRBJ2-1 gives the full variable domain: EAGVAQSPRYKIIEKRQSVAFWCNPISGHATLYWYQQILGQGPKLLIQFQNNGVVDDSQLPKDRFSAERLKGVDSTLKIQPAKLEDSAVYLCASSFSGLADNEQFFGPGTRLTVL.

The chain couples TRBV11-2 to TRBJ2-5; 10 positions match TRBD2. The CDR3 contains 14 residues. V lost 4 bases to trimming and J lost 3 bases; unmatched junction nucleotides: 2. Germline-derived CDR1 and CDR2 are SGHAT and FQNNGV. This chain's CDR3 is CASSWTSGEETQYF. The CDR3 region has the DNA TGTGCCAGCAGCTGGACTAGCGGAGAAGAGACCCAGTACTTC. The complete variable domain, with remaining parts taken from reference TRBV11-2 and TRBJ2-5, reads EAGVAQSPRYKIIEKRQSVAFWCNPISGHATLYWYQQILGQGPKLLIQFQNNGVVDDSQLPKDRFSAERLKGVDSTLKIQPAKLEDSAVYLCASSWTSGEETQYFGPGTRLLVL.

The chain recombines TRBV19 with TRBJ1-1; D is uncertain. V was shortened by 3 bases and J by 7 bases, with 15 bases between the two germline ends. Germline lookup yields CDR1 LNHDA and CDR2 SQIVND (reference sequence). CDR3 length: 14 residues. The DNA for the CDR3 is TGTGCCAGTAGTATCGGGTTGGTCGGTGGTGAAGCTTTCTTT. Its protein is CASSIGLVGGEAFF.

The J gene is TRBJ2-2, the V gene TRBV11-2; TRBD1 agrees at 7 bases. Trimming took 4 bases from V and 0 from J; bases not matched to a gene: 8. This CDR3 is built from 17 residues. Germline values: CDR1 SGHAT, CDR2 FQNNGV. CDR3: CASSSTHQGANTGELFF. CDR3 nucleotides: TGTGCCAGCAGCTCAACCCACCAGGGGGCGAACACCGGGGAGCTGTTTTTT.

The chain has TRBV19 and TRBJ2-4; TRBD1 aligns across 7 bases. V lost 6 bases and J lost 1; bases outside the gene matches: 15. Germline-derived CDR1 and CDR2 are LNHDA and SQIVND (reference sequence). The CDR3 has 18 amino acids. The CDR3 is CASRERTGIGVAKNIQYF. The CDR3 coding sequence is TGTGCCAGTAGAGAAAGGACAGGCATTGGGGTGGCCAAAAACATTCAGTACTTC.

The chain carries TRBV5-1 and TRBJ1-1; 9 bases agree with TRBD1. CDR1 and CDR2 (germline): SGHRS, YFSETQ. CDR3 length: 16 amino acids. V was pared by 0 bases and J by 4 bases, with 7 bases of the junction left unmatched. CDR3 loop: CASSLAGTGFGTEAFF. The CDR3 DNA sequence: TGCGCCAGCAGCTTGGCAGGGACAGGGTTCGGCACTGAAGCTTTCTTT.

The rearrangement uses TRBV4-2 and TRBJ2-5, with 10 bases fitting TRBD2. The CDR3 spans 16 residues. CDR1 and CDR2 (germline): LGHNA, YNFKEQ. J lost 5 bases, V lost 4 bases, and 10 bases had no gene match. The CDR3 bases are TGTGCCAGCAGCCCCCGAACTAGCGGGATGGGCGAGACCCAGTACTTC. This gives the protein CASSPRTSGMGETQYF.

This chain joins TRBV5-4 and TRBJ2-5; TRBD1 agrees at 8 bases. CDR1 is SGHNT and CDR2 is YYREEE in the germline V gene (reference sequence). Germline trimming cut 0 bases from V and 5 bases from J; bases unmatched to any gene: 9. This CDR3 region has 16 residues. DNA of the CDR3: TGTGCCAGCAGCTTGGGGGCGACAGGGGAATCGGAGACCCAGTACTTC. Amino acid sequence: CASSLGATGESETQYF.

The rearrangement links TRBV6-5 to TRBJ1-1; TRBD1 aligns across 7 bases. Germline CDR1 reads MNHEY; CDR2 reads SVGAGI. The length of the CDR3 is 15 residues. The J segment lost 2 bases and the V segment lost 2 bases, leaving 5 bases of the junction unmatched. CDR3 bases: TGTGCCAGCAGTTACGGTGACAGGGAAAACACTGAAGCTTTCTTT. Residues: CASSYGDRENTEAFF.

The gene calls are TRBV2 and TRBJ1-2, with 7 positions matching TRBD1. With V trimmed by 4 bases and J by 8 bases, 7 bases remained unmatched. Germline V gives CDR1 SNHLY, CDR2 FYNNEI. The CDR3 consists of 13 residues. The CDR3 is CASSAEGAYGYTF. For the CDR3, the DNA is TGTGCCAGCAGTGCCGAGGGGGCTTACGGCTACACCTTC. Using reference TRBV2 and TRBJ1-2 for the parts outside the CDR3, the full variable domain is EPEVTQTPSHQVTQMGQEVILRCVPISNHLYFYWYRQILGQKVEFLVSFYNNEISEKSEIFDDQFSVERPDGSNFTLKIRSTKLEDSAMYFCASSAEGAYGYTFGSGTRLTVV.

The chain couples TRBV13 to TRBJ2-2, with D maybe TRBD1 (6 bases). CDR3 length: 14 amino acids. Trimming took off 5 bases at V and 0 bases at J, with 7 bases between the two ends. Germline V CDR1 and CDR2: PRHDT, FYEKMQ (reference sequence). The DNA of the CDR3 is TGTGCCAGCAGCCGGACAGCGAACACCGGGGAGCTGTTTTTT. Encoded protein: CASSRTANTGELFF.

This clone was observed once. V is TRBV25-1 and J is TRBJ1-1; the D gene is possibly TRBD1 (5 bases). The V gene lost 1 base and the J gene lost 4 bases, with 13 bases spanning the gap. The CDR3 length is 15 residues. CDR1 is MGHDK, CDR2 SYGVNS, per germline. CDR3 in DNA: TGTGCCAGCAGTGAATTTAACGGGGGACGCACTGAAGCTTTCTTT. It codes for CASSEFNGGRTEAFF. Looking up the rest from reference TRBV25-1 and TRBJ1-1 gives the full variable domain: EADIYQTPRYLVIGTGKKITLECSQTMGHDKMYWYQQDPGMELHLIHYSYGVNSTEKGDLSSESTVSRIRTEHFPLTLESARPSHTSQYLCASSEFNGGRTEAFFGQGTRLTVV.

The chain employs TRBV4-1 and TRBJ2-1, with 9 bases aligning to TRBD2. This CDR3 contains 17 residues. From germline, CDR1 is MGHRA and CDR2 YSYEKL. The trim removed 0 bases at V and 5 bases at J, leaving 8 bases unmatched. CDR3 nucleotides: TGCGCCAGCAGCCAAGATCGTAGCGGGAGATCTGACAATGAGCAGTTCTTC. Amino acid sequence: CASSQDRSGRSDNEQFF.

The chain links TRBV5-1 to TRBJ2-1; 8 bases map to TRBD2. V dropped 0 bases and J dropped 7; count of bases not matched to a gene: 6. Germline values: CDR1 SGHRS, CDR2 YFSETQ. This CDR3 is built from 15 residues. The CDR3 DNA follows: TGCGCCAGCAGCTTGGACGCGGGAGGCTGGAATGAGCAGTTCTTC. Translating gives CASSLDAGGWNEQFF.

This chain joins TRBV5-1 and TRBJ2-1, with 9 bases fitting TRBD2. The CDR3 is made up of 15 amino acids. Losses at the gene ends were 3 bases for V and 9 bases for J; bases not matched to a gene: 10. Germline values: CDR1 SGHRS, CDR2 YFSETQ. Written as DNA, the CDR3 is TGCGCCAGCAGCTCTATAGCGGGAGCGGTCGGTGAGCAGTTCTTC. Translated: CASSSIAGAVGEQFF.

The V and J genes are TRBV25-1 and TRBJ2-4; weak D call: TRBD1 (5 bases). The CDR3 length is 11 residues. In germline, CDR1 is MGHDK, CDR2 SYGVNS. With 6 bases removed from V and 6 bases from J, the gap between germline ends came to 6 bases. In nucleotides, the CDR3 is TGTGCCAGCAGAAGGGGAAACATTCAGTACTTC. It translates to CASRRGNIQYF.

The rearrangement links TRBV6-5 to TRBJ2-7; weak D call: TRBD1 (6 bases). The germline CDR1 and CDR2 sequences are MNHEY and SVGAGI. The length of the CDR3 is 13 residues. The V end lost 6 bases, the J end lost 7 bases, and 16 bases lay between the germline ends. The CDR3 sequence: CASRGTLTGEQYF. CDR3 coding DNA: TGTGCCAGCAGGGGGACACTCACGGGGGAGCAGTACTTC.

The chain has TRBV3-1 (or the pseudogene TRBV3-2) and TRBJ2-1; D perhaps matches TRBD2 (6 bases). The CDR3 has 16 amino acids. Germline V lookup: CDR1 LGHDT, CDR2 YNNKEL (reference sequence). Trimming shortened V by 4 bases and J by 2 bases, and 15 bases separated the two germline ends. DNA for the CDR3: TGTGCCAGCAGCCGGGACCTAGCGACACCCTACAATGAGCAGTTCTTC. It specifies CASSRDLATPYNEQFF.

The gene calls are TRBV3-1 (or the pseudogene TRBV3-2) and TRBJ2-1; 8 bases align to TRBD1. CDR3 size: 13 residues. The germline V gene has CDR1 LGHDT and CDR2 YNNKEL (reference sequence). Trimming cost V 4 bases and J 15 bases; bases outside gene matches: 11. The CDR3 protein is CASSLQPDRGTFF. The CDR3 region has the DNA TGTGCCAGCAGCCTCCAACCTGACAGGGGTACGTTCTTC.

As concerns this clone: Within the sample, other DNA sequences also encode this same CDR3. The CDR3 sequence is CASSPGQGNYGYTF. As DNA, the CDR3 is TGTGCCAGCAGCCCGGGACAGGGGAACTATGGCTACACCTTC. The rearrangement joins TRBV9 to TRBJ1-2, with 10 nucleotides matching TRBD1. With V trimmed by 4 bases and J by 2 bases, 2 bases remained unmatched. The CDR3 contains 14 residues. Germline values: CDR1 SGDLS, CDR2 YYNGEE.

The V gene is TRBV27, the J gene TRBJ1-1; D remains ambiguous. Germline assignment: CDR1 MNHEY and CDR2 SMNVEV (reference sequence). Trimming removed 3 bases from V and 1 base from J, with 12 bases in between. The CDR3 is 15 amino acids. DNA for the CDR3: TGTGCCAGCAGTTTTAGGAGGGAGGCGAACACTGAAGCTTTCTTT. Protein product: CASSFRREANTEAFF.

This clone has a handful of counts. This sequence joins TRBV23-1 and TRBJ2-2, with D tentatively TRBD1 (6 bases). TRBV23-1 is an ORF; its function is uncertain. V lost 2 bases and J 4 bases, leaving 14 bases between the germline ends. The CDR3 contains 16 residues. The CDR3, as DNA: TGCGCCAGCAGTCAACGGTCAGGGGCGCGCACCGGGGAGCTGTTTTTT. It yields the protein CASSQRSGARTGELFF.

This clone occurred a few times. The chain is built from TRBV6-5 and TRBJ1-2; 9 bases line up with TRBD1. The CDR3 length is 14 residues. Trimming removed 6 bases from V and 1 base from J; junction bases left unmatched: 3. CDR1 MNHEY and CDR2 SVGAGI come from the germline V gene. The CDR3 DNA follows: TGTGCCAGCAGCCGGGACAGGGATAACTATGGCTACACCTTC. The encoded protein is CASSRDRDNYGYTF.

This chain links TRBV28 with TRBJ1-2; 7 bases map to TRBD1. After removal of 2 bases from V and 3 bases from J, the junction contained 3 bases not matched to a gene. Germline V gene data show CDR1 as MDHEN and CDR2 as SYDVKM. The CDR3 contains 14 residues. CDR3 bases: TGTGCCAGCAGTTTAACAGGGGAGTACTATGGCTACACCTTC. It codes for CASSLTGEYYGYTF.

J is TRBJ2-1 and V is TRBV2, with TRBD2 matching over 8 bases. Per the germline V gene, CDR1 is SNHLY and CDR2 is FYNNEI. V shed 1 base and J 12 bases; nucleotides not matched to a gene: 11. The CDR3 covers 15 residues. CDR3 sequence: CASSEGVLAGFSQFF. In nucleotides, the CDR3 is TGTGCCAGCAGTGAAGGGGTCCTAGCGGGTTTTTCGCAGTTCTTC.